The clone carrying this TCR beta chain showed up many times. Its specificity is not known. This record belongs to a study of T cells after posttransplantation cyclophosphamide. Profiled with immunoSEQ multiplex PCR; TCRdb holds only in-frame clones, not every one. The sample contains 40,000 to 60,000 clones, none of them singletons. General study results and limits: Recipient CMV seropositivity and CMV reactivation strongly tracked TRB clonality.

V was shortened by 2 bases and J by 13 bases, with 8 bases between the two germline ends. The V gene's germline CDR1 is SGHVS and CDR2 FQNEAQ. The CDR3 consists of 11 residues. This TCR was recovered from a man aged 35 to 55 in good health, CMV-negative, and a related stem cell transplant donor. The material sequenced was PBMCs. V gene TRBV7-8 combines with J gene TRBJ1-4, with D perhaps matching TRBD1 (5 bases). Written as DNA, the CDR3 is TGTGCCAGCAGCTTATCCGGGGGACTGTTTTTT. It codes for CASSLSGGLFF. Looking up the rest from reference TRBV7-8 and TRBJ1-4 gives the full variable domain: GAGVSQSPRYKVAKRGQDVALRCDPISGHVSLFWYQQALGQGPEFLTYFQNEAQLDKSGLPSDRFFAERPEGSVSTLKIQRTQQEDSAVYLCASSLSGGLFFGSGTQLSVL.